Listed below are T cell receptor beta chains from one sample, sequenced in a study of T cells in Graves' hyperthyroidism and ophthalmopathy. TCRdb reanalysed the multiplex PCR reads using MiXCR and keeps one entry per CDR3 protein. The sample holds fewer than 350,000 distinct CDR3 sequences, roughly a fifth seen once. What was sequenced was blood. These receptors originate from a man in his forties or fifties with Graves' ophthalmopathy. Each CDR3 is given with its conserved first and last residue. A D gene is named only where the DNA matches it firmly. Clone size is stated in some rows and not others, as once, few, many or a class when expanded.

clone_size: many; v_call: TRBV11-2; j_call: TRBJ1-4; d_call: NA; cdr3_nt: TGTGCCAGCAGCTTCGAGACAAGTGAAAAACTGTTTTTT; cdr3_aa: CASSFETSEKLFF
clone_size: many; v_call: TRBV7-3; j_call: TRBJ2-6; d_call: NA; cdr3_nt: TGTGCCAGCAGCCCTAGTTCTGGGGCCAACGTCCTGACTTTC; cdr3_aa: CASSPSSGANVLTF
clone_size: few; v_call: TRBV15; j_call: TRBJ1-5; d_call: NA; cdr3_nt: TGTGCCACCAGCAGAGACCAGGCTACCATTAGCAATCAGCCCCAGCATTTT; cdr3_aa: CATSRDQATISNQPQHF
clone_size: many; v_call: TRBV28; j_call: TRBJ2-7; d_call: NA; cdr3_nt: TGTGCCAGCAGTTTAATAGGGGCAGGAGTCTCCTACGAGCAGTACTTC; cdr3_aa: CASSLIGAGVSYEQYF
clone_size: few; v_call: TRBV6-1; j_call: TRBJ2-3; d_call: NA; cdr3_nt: TGTGCCAGCAGCCTGGACTTAGCAGGGACGCAGTATTTT; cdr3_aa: CASSLDLAGTQYF
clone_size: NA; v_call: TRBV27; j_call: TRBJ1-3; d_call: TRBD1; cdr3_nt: TGTGCCAGCAGTTTACCCAATGCAGGGGGGCCGGACACCATATATTTT; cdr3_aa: CASSLPNAGGPDTIYF
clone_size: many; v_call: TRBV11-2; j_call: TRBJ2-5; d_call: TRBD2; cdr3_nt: TGTGCCACCACCCCTGGCGCCGGACTAGCAGGCCCGAAGACCCAGTACTTC; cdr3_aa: CATTPGAGLAGPKTQYF
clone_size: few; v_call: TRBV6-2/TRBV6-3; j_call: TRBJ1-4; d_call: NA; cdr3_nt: TGTGCCAGCAGTAACCTCGGGGGGAATGAAAAACTGTTTTTT; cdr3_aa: CASSNLGGNEKLFF
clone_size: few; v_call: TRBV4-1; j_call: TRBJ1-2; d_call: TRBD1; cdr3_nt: TGCGCCAGCAGCCGGCAGGGACAGGGATCAGGCGGCTACACCTTC; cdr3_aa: CASSRQGQGSGGYTF
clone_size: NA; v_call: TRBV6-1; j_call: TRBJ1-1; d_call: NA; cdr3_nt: TGTGCCAGCAGACGAACGGAGGGCACGGACACTGAAGCTTTCTTT; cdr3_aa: CASRRTEGTDTEAFF
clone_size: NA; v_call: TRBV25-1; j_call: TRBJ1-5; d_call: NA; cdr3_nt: TGTGCCAGCAGTGCACAGGGTGGGCAGCCCCAGCATTTT; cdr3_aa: CASSAQGGQPQHF
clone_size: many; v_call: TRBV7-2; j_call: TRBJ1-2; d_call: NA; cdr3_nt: TGTGCCAGCAGCTTAGACGGGGGCGTAATTCGTGGCTACACCTTC; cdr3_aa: CASSLDGGVIRGYTF
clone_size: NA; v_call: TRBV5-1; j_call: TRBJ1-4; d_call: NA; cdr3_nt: TGCGCCAGCAGTTACGGGGGGATAAACGAAAAACTGTTTTTT; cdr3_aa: CASSYGGINEKLFF
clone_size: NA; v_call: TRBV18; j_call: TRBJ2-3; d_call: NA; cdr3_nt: TGTGCCAGCTCCTTTCGGGGGCAGAACACAGATACGCAGTATTTT; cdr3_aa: CASSFRGQNTDTQYF
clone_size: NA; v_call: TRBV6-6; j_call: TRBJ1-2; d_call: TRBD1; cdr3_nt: TGTGCCAGCAGTTACTCCCGGGACAGACTTTATGGCTACACCTTC; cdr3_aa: CASSYSRDRLYGYTF
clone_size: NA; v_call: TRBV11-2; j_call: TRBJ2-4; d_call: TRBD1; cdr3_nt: TGTGCCAGCAGCTTAGCGCCAGGGGGCGCGATCAACATTCAGTACTTC; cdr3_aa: CASSLAPGGAINIQYF
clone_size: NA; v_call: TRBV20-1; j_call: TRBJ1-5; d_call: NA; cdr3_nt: TGCAGTGCTAGTCGGGGGCCAAGCAATCAGCCCCAGCATTTT; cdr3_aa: CSASRGPSNQPQHF
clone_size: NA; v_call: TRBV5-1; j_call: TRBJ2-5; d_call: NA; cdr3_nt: TGCGCCAGCAGCTTGTTGGCGGCAGGACAAGAGACCCAGTACTTC; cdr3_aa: CASSLLAAGQETQYF
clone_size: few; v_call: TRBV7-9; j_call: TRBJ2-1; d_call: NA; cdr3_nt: TGTGCCAGCAGCTTAGTCAGGGATCCCTACAATGAGCAGTTCTTC; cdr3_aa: CASSLVRDPYNEQFF
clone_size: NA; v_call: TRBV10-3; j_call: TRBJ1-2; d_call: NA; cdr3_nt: TGTGCCATCAGTCCCGGGGTGAACTATGGCTACACCTTC; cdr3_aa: CAISPGVNYGYTF
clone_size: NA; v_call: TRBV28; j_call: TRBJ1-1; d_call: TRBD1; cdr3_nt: TGTGCCAGCAGTTCGGGGGGGACAGGGGACATGAACACTGAAGCTTTCTTT; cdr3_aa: CASSSGGTGDMNTEAFF
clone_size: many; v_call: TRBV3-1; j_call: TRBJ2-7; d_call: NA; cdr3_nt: TGTGCCAGCAGCCTCGGCCCTAGTCGTTCCTACGAGCAGTACTTC; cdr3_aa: CASSLGPSRSYEQYF
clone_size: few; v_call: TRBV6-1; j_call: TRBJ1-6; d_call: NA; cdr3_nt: TGTGCCAGCAGTACCGACAGGAGTTCACCCCTCCACTTT; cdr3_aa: CASSTDRSSPLHF
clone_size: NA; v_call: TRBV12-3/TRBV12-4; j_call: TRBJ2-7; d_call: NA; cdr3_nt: TGTGCCAGCAACCCCCTCGGGACATCTTACGAGCAGTACTTC; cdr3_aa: CASNPLGTSYEQYF
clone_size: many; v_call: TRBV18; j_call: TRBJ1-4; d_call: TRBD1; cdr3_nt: TGTGCCAGCTCACAATCCGGGACAGTCGGCGAAAAACTGTTTTTT; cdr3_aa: CASSQSGTVGEKLFF
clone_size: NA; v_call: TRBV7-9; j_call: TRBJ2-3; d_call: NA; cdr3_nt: TGTGCCAGCAGCTTAAGGGAGGTAGGCACAGATACGCAGTATTTT; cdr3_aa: CASSLREVGTDTQYF
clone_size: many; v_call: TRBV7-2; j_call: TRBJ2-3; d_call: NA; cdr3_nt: TGTGCCAGCAGCTTAGACCCAGATACGCAGTATTTT; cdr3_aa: CASSLDPDTQYF
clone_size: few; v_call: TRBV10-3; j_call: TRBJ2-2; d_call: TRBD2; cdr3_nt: TGTGCCATCAGCCCAGGTTTCGGGACTAGGTCCACCGGGGAGCTGTTTTTT; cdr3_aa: CAISPGFGTRSTGELFF
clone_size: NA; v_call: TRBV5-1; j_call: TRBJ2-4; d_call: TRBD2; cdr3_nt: TGCGCCAGCAGCCTCTTAGCGGGAGGGCCCCCTTTAGTCAAAAACATTCAGTACTTC; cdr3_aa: CASSLLAGGPPLVKNIQYF
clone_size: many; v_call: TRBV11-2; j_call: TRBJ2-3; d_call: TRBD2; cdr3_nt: TGTGCCAGCAGCTTCCGACTAGCGGGACCCACAGATACGCAGTATTTT; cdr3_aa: CASSFRLAGPTDTQYF
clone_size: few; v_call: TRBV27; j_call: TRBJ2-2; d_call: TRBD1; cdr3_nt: TGTGCCAGCAGTTATGGACAGGGGGGCACCGGGGAGCTGTTTTTT; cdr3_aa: CASSYGQGGTGELFF